This TCR beta chain was identified during a study of technical replicates of blood from a few donors. TCRdb's copy holds only in-frame clones and misses some; the assay was immunoSEQ multiplex PCR. Of roughly 80,000 clones in the sample, just under 95% were seen once. The V gene's germline CDR1 is MDHEN and CDR2 SYDVKM. The CDR3 is 15 amino acids. V trimming: 4 bases; J trimming: 8 bases; junction bases outside the gene matches: 11. The V gene is TRBV28, the J gene TRBJ1-2, with 9 bases that match TRBD1. The sequenced sample consisted of T cells isolated from PBMCs. The TCR was taken from a human donor in good health. The DNA of the CDR3 is TGTGCCAGCAGTTCATGGACAGGGGAGGTGGTCGGCTACACCTTC. Its translation: CASSSWTGEVVGYTF.